This T cell receptor (beta chain) was obtained from a study of T cell changes during pregnancy in multiple sclerosis. Germline V gene sequence: CDR1 SNHLY, CDR2 FYNNEI. J was trimmed by 0 bases and V by 3 bases; bases with no gene match: 2. The CDR3 runs 15 residues. Measured with immunoSEQ multiplex PCR; TCRdb has only the in-frame clones, and not every one. Of about 100,000 clones in the sample, 90% to 95% are singletons; the top ten hold 0.99%. This specimen was peripheral blood, taken after pregnancy. This chain links TRBV2 with TRBJ2-1; 7 nucleotides align to TRBD1. The receptor was isolated from a female donor with multiple sclerosis, enrolled in a pregnancy study. The CDR3 protein is CASSEGQSSYNEQFF. CDR3 DNA sequence: TGTGCCAGCAGTGAGGGACAGAGCTCCTACAATGAGCAGTTCTTC.